This T cell receptor beta chain is drawn from a study of low-dose radiotherapy and immunotherapy resistance in tumors. Study background: Every 2 weeks, cohort 1 got 0.5 Gy, reaching 6.5 Gy to the planning target volume.

cDNA synthesis used a TRAV/TRBV-specific primer set for both chains. A constant-region primer paired with the V-primer adapter amplified TCRs over approximately 18 PCR cycles. TCRdb recomputed calls from the reads with MiXCR, one row per CDR3 protein. The sample includes around 99,000 distinct CDR3 sequences, roughly a tenth of them seen just once. Time point in this sample: before trial treatment. Low-dose radiotherapy, low-dose cyclophosphamide, aspirin, ipilimumab and nivolumab were all given to the donors. This CDR3 spans 14 amino acids. Germline CDR1 MDHEN, CDR2 SYDVKM. With 6 bases removed from V and 7 bases from J, the gap between germline ends came to 16 bases.

This chain links TRBV28 with TRBJ2-1; no definite D call. Source: PBMCs, taken before treatment. This sequence was found in a male donor with prostate cancer. CDR3 region: CASRTPTRVNEQFF. The CDR3 DNA follows: TGTGCCAGCAGAACTCCGACTCGAGTTAATGAGCAGTTCTTC.